The rows below give T cell receptor beta chains drawn from one sample of a study of blood T cell repertoires in COVID-19. Clones were sequenced by immunoSEQ multiplex PCR, and TCRdb holds only the in-frame ones, with some missing. Counted here are roughly 150,000 clones, around nine tenths occurring once; the ten biggest clones make up about 4.7%. The sequenced sample consisted of peripheral blood. These receptors were taken from a human donor in a cohort sampled during active COVID-19. CDR3s include the opening cysteine and the closing phenylalanine or tryptophan. The order of the fields is J gene, clone size, D gene, V gene, CDR3 DNA, CDR3 protein. A D gene is named only where the DNA matches it firmly. Only part of the rows carry a size: once, few, many, or a class if the clone is expanded.

J gene: TRBJ2-6; clone size: .; D gene: TRBD1; V gene: TRBV19; CDR3 DNA: TGTGCCAGTAGAAGACAGGGGGGATCTGGGGCCAACGTCCTGACTTTC; CDR3 protein: CASRRQGGSGANVLTF
J gene: TRBJ1-4; clone size: .; D gene: .; V gene: TRBV6-5; CDR3 DNA: TGTGCCAGCAGTACCCACAGTGCAACTAATGAAAAACTGTTTTTT; CDR3 protein: CASSTHSATNEKLFF
J gene: TRBJ1-2; clone size: .; D gene: .; V gene: TRBV10-2; CDR3 DNA: TGCGCCAGCACTCTCATGCCTAACAGGGCCCAAAGGAATGGCTACACCTTC; CDR3 protein: CASTLMPNRAQRNGYTF
J gene: TRBJ1-2; clone size: once; D gene: .; V gene: TRBV5-1; CDR3 DNA: TGCGCCAGCAGCTCGGGACAACTATGGACGGGCGGCTACACCTTC; CDR3 protein: CASSSGQLWTGGYTF
J gene: TRBJ2-7; clone size: .; D gene: .; V gene: TRBV12-3/TRBV12-4; CDR3 DNA: TGTGCCAGCAGTTTAGGGCCGGGGTACGAGCAGTACTTC; CDR3 protein: CASSLGPGYEQYF
J gene: TRBJ2-2; clone size: .; D gene: .; V gene: TRBV7-3; CDR3 DNA: TGTGCCAGCAGCTTAAGTCGGGACACCGGGGAGCTGTTTTTT; CDR3 protein: CASSLSRDTGELFF
J gene: TRBJ2-2; clone size: .; D gene: .; V gene: TRBV9; CDR3 DNA: TGTGCCAGCAGCTTTAGGGGGGGTAACACCGGGGAGCTGTTTTTT; CDR3 protein: CASSFRGGNTGELFF
J gene: TRBJ1-4; clone size: .; D gene: .; V gene: TRBV7-8; CDR3 DNA: TGTGCCAGCAGAAGGGGAGGGATTACTAATGAAAAACTGTTTTTT; CDR3 protein: CASRRGGITNEKLFF
J gene: TRBJ2-1; clone size: .; D gene: TRBD2; V gene: TRBV7-2; CDR3 DNA: TGTGCCAGCAGCTACTCCGGGACTAGCGGGTACAATGAGCAGTTCTTC; CDR3 protein: CASSYSGTSGYNEQFF
J gene: TRBJ2-5; clone size: .; D gene: TRBD1; V gene: TRBV28; CDR3 DNA: TGTGCCAGCAGTTTAGGGGGGACAGGGTCACAAGAGACCCAGTACTTC; CDR3 protein: CASSLGGTGSQETQYF
J gene: TRBJ2-1; clone size: .; D gene: TRBD1; V gene: TRBV18; CDR3 DNA: TGTGCCAGCTCACCGCGCTCAGGGACAGGATACAATGAGCAGTTCTTC; CDR3 protein: CASSPRSGTGYNEQFF
J gene: TRBJ2-1; clone size: .; D gene: .; V gene: TRBV10-1; CDR3 DNA: TGCGCCAGCACGGACAGTGCGTTCGGTTTGAGCCCCTTGACCCGTGGCTCCTACAATGAGCAGTTCTTC; CDR3 protein: CASTDSAFGLSPLTRGSYNEQFF
J gene: TRBJ2-6; clone size: once; D gene: TRBD2; V gene: TRBV7-9; CDR3 DNA: TGTGCCAGCAGTCTAAGGCTCGGGACTAGCAGCTCTGGGGCCAACGTCCTGACTTTC; CDR3 protein: CASSLRLGTSSSGANVLTF
J gene: TRBJ2-1; clone size: once; D gene: .; V gene: TRBV6-5; CDR3 DNA: TGTGCCAGCAGGTTAAGTGTACTAGTGGACGAGCAGTTCTTC; CDR3 protein: CASRLSVLVDEQFF
J gene: TRBJ2-7; clone size: .; D gene: TRBD1; V gene: TRBV9; CDR3 DNA: TGTGCCAGCAGCGTAGCGGCAGGGGGCCGGAACGAGCAGTACTTC; CDR3 protein: CASSVAAGGRNEQYF
J gene: TRBJ1-5; clone size: .; D gene: TRBD1; V gene: TRBV28; CDR3 DNA: TGTGCCAGCAGTTTAGACCTCAGGGGGCACAATCAGCCCCAGCATTTT; CDR3 protein: CASSLDLRGHNQPQHF
J gene: TRBJ2-1; clone size: .; D gene: .; V gene: TRBV3-1/TRBV3-2; CDR3 DNA: TGTGCCAGCAGCCAAGTCGGTGGTGAGCAGTTCTTC; CDR3 protein: CASSQVGGEQFF
J gene: TRBJ2-2; clone size: .; D gene: TRBD2; V gene: TRBV4-3; CDR3 DNA: TGCGCCAGCAGCCAACGACTAGCGGGGTCCGGGGAGCTGTTTTTT; CDR3 protein: CASSQRLAGSGELFF
J gene: TRBJ1-1; clone size: .; D gene: TRBD1; V gene: TRBV18; CDR3 DNA: TGTGCCAGCTCACCAGGGGACAGGGTCTGGGGGCGCACTGAAGCTTTCTTT; CDR3 protein: CASSPGDRVWGRTEAFF
J gene: TRBJ2-5; clone size: .; D gene: .; V gene: TRBV5-1; CDR3 DNA: TGCGCCAGCAGCTTACAGGGCCAAGAGACCCAGTACTTC; CDR3 protein: CASSLQGQETQYF
J gene: TRBJ1-5; clone size: .; D gene: .; V gene: TRBV5-8; CDR3 DNA: TGTGCCAGCAGCAATACAGGGAGCCAGCCCCAGCATTTT; CDR3 protein: CASSNTGSQPQHF
J gene: TRBJ1-1; clone size: .; D gene: .; V gene: TRBV7-3; CDR3 DNA: TGTGCCAGCAGCTTAACGGGGGCAGGGGCTCTGAACACTGAAGCTTTCTTT; CDR3 protein: CASSLTGAGALNTEAFF
J gene: TRBJ1-1; clone size: .; D gene: .; V gene: TRBV10-3; CDR3 DNA: TGTGCCATCAGTGAGACTGGACAGAACACTGAAGCTTTCTTT; CDR3 protein: CAISETGQNTEAFF
J gene: TRBJ2-3; clone size: .; D gene: TRBD2; V gene: TRBV6-2/TRBV6-3; CDR3 DNA: TGTGCCAGCAGTTACGGGTTTAGCGGGGGTAGGGATACGCAGTATTTT; CDR3 protein: CASSYGFSGGRDTQYF
J gene: TRBJ1-6; clone size: .; D gene: TRBD1; V gene: TRBV9; CDR3 DNA: TGTGCCAGCAGCCCGAGGACAGGTTCACCCCTCCACTTT; CDR3 protein: CASSPRTGSPLHF
J gene: TRBJ2-7; clone size: .; D gene: .; V gene: TRBV5-4; CDR3 DNA: TGTGCCAGCAGCTTGGTAGGCGGCTACGAGCAGTACTTC; CDR3 protein: CASSLVGGYEQYF
J gene: TRBJ1-2; clone size: .; D gene: .; V gene: TRBV4-3; CDR3 DNA: TGCGCCAGCAGCCCTGAAATCATTTCGGGGTATGGCTACACCTTC; CDR3 protein: CASSPEIISGYGYTF
J gene: TRBJ2-7; clone size: .; D gene: .; V gene: TRBV9; CDR3 DNA: TGTGCCAGCAGCGTAGAAGTCTCCTCAGCCTACGAGCAGTACTTC; CDR3 protein: CASSVEVSSAYEQYF
J gene: TRBJ2-7; clone size: .; D gene: TRBD1; V gene: TRBV2; CDR3 DNA: TGTGCCAGCAGTTGGGACAGCTCCTACGAGCAGTACTTC; CDR3 protein: CASSWDSSYEQYF
J gene: TRBJ2-7; clone size: .; D gene: TRBD2; V gene: TRBV3-1/TRBV3-2; CDR3 DNA: TGTGCCAGCAGCTTTGGACTAGCGAGCTACGAGCAGTACTTC; CDR3 protein: CASSFGLASYEQYF
J gene: TRBJ2-1; clone size: .; D gene: TRBD2; V gene: TRBV9; CDR3 DNA: TGTGCCAGCAGCGTATCCGGGACTAGCGGTAATGAGCAGTTCTTC; CDR3 protein: CASSVSGTSGNEQFF
J gene: TRBJ2-3; clone size: .; D gene: TRBD1; V gene: TRBV7-9; CDR3 DNA: TGTGCCAGCAGCTTTCCCCCCGGGACAGGGGGCCACACAGATACGCAGTATTTT; CDR3 protein: CASSFPPGTGGHTDTQYF
J gene: TRBJ2-7; clone size: once; D gene: .; V gene: TRBV7-9; CDR3 DNA: TGTGCCAGCAGCTTAGTTCCAAAGGGGGCCTACGAGCAGTACTTC; CDR3 protein: CASSLVPKGAYEQYF
J gene: TRBJ2-3; clone size: .; D gene: TRBD2; V gene: TRBV11-3; CDR3 DNA: TGTGCCAGCAGCCCCCGGACTAGCTCTCATGCGCAGTATTTT; CDR3 protein: CASSPRTSSHAQYF
J gene: TRBJ2-7; clone size: .; D gene: .; V gene: TRBV19; CDR3 DNA: TGTGCCAGTAGCCCCACTAGTATCCACGAGCAGTACTTC; CDR3 protein: CASSPTSIHEQYF
J gene: TRBJ2-5; clone size: .; D gene: TRBD2; V gene: TRBV6-2/TRBV6-3; CDR3 DNA: TGTGCCAGCAGTTTACCTCCTAGCGGGGAGACCCAGTACTTC; CDR3 protein: CASSLPPSGETQYF
J gene: TRBJ1-4; clone size: .; D gene: .; V gene: TRBV6-5; CDR3 DNA: TGTGCCAGCAGTTACATCGGGCAGGGCTACGAAAAACTGTTTTTT; CDR3 protein: CASSYIGQGYEKLFF
J gene: TRBJ2-7; clone size: .; D gene: .; V gene: TRBV29-1; CDR3 DNA: TGCAGCGTCGAGGGTACAGTCGAGCAGTACTTC; CDR3 protein: CSVEGTVEQYF
J gene: TRBJ1-2; clone size: .; D gene: .; V gene: TRBV15; CDR3 DNA: TGTGCCACCAGCAGAGAAAGGGGGGGGCACTATGGCTACACCTTC; CDR3 protein: CATSRERGGHYGYTF
J gene: TRBJ1-4; clone size: .; D gene: TRBD1; V gene: TRBV4-3; CDR3 DNA: TGCGCCAGCAGCCATACAGACAGGGGGATGGGTGAAAAACTGTTTTTT; CDR3 protein: CASSHTDRGMGEKLFF
J gene: TRBJ2-2; clone size: .; D gene: .; V gene: TRBV15; CDR3 DNA: TGTGCCACCAGCATCCCGGGACATAGAAACACCGGGGAGCTGTTTTTT; CDR3 protein: CATSIPGHRNTGELFF
J gene: TRBJ2-5; clone size: .; D gene: TRBD1; V gene: TRBV6-5; CDR3 DNA: TGTGCCAGCAGCAGAGGGACAGGACAAGAGACCCAGTACTTC; CDR3 protein: CASSRGTGQETQYF
J gene: TRBJ2-7; clone size: .; D gene: .; V gene: TRBV7-2; CDR3 DNA: TGTGCCAGCAGCTTATCTGAGGTTTCCAACGAGCAGTACTTC; CDR3 protein: CASSLSEVSNEQYF
J gene: TRBJ2-7; clone size: .; D gene: .; V gene: TRBV25-1; CDR3 DNA: TGTGCCAGCAGTGACGTTGCGGACGAGCAGTACTTC; CDR3 protein: CASSDVADEQYF
J gene: TRBJ1-5; clone size: .; D gene: TRBD1; V gene: TRBV6-2/TRBV6-3; CDR3 DNA: TGTGCCAGCAGCACAGGGGCGAGTCAGCCCCAGCATTTT; CDR3 protein: CASSTGASQPQHF
J gene: TRBJ2-5; clone size: .; D gene: .; V gene: TRBV30; CDR3 DNA: TGTGCCTGGAATGTGAACCTACAAGAGACCCAGTACTTC; CDR3 protein: CAWNVNLQETQYF
J gene: TRBJ2-2; clone size: once; D gene: TRBD2; V gene: TRBV18; CDR3 DNA: TGTGCCAGCTCACCCGCGACTTCTAGCGGGGACACCGGGGAGCTGTTTTTT; CDR3 protein: CASSPATSSGDTGELFF
J gene: TRBJ2-2; clone size: .; D gene: .; V gene: TRBV19; CDR3 DNA: TGTGCCAGTAGTTCCCAGGACAAGGCCGGGGAGCTGTTTTTT; CDR3 protein: CASSSQDKAGELFF
J gene: TRBJ1-1; clone size: .; D gene: .; V gene: TRBV7-8; CDR3 DNA: TGTGCCAGCAGCTTAGCGGCCCAGGGGATAACTGAAGCTTTCTTT; CDR3 protein: CASSLAAQGITEAFF
J gene: TRBJ2-7; clone size: .; D gene: .; V gene: TRBV5-4; CDR3 DNA: TGTGCCAGCAGCCCCGCAGGGAAATACGAGCAGTACTTC; CDR3 protein: CASSPAGKYEQYF
J gene: TRBJ2-2; clone size: .; D gene: .; V gene: TRBV20-1; CDR3 DNA: TGCAGTGCTAGTAGCAGGGGAGACACCGGGGAGCTGTTTTTT; CDR3 protein: CSASSRGDTGELFF